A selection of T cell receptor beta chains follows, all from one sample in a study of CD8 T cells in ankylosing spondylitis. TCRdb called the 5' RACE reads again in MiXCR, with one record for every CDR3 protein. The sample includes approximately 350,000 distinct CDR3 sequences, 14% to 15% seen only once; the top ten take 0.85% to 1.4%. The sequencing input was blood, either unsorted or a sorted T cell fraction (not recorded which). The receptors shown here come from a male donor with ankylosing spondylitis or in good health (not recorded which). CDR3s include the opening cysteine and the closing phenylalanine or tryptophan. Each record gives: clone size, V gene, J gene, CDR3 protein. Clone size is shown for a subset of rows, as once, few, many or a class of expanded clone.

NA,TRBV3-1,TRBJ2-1,CASSQDGGRSNEQFF
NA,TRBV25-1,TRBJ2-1,CASSESGGAGYNEQFF
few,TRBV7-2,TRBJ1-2,CASSTRTENIRVYGYTF
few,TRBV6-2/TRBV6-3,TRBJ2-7,CASTHTIYEQYF
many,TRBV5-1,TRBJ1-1,CASSLDPGRAFF
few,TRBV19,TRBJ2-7,CASSSPPRDEQYF
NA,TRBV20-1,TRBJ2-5,CSAREEETQYF
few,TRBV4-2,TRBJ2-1,CASSQVRGSDYNEQFF
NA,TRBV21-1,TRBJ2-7,CASSPPGRVTYEQYF
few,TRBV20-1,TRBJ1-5,CSASSGGGNQPQHF
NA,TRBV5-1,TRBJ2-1,CASSLTGISSYNEQFF
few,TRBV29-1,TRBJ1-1,CSVGQVNTEAFF
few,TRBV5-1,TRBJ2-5,CASSLALAGSYQETQYF
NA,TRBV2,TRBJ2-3,CASSEFAAPTDTQYF
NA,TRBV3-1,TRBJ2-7,CASSQDTPVYEQYF
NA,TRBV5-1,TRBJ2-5,CASSLGGTGGTQETQYF
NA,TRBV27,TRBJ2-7,CASSFRGASYEQYF
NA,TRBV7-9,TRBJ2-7,CASSLDPGQGVPYEQYF
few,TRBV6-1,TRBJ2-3,CASRGIDREIRDTQYF
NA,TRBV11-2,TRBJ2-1,CASSSYTLGQPISYNEQFF
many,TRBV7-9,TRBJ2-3,CASSLVSTDTQYF
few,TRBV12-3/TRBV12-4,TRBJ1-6,CASSPLRAHSPLHF
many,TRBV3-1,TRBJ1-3,CASRRTEGNTIYF
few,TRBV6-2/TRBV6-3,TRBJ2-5,CASSLFGQGDATQYF
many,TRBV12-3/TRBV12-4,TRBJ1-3,CASSLESSGNTIYF
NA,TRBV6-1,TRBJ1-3,CASRQEHSGNTIYF
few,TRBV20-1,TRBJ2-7,CSARTGVQAGEQYF
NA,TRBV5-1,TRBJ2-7,CASSTQGAYEQYF
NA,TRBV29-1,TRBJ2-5,CSVLGGVRETQYF
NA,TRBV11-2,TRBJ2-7,CASSPGGKNEQYF
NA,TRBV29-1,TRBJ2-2,CSVLLDGSNTGELFF
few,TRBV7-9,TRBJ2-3,CASRPGTTGLYSDTQYF
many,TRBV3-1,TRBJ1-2,CASSQDQGSYGYTF
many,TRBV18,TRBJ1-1,CASSGGMNTEAFF
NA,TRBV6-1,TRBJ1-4,CASSGQTTNEKLFF
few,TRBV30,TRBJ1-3,CAWSVLGATGNTIYF
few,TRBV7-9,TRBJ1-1,CASSPGRGLPEAYF
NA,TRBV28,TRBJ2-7,CASGVPGGPTWHF
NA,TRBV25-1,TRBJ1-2,CASGPFGGLGYTF
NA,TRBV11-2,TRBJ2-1,CASRGASGSYNEQFF
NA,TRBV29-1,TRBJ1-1,CSANLGGNTEAFF
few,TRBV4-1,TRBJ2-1,CASSQDSRLAGPQAYNEQFF
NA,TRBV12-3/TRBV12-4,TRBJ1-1,CASSFRAGTEAFF
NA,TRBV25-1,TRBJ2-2,CASSAWEKTGELFF
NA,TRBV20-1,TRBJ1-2,CSARDAGHYGYTF
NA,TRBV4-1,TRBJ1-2,CASSQDRVGGYTF
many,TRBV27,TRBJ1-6,CASSQKGSSPLHF
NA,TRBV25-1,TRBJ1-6,CASRPRTGVNSPLHF
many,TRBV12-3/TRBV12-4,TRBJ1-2,CASSLEGHGYTF
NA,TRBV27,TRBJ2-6,CASSPRSQGHSSGANVLTF
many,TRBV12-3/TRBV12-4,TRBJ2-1,CASSLRAWEQFF
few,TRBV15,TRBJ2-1,CATSIGLAGVGYNEQFF
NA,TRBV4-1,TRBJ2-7,CASSLGGLAPYYEQYF
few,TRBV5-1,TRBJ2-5,CASSLRKVQETQYF